A selection of T cell receptor beta chains follows, all from one sample in a study of T cell changes during pregnancy in multiple sclerosis. Clones were sequenced by immunoSEQ multiplex PCR, and TCRdb holds only the in-frame ones, with some missing. The sample lists over 55,000 clones, around 93% occurring once. Sample: peripheral blood, taken in the first trimester of pregnancy. The receptors stem from a female donor with multiple sclerosis, enrolled in a pregnancy study. Both conserved end residues are part of each CDR3. The order of the fields is CDR3 length, V gene, D gene, clone size, J gene, CDR3 DNA, CDR3 protein. A D gene is named only where the DNA matches it firmly. Expanded clones are given a class, and other clones once, few, many or no size at all.

len: 13
v_gene: TRBV6-5
d_gene: .
abundance: .
j_gene: TRBJ1-1
CDR3nt: TGTGCCAGCAGTCGAGGACACCTCACTGAAGCTTTCTTT
CDR3aa: CASSRGHLTEAFF

len: 14
v_gene: TRBV19
d_gene: TRBD1
abundance: .
j_gene: TRBJ2-5
CDR3nt: TGTGCCAGTAGTATAGGACAGGGGGCTGAGACCCAGTACTTC
CDR3aa: CASSIGQGAETQYF

len: 15
v_gene: TRBV28
d_gene: TRBD2
abundance: .
j_gene: TRBJ2-7
CDR3nt: TGTGCCAGCAGCGAGGCGACTAGCGGACCCTACGAGCAGTACTTC
CDR3aa: CASSEATSGPYEQYF

len: 14
v_gene: TRBV7-9
d_gene: .
abundance: .
j_gene: TRBJ2-7
CDR3nt: TGTGCCAGCAGCGATGGAGGAAGCTCCTACGAGCAGTACTTC
CDR3aa: CASSDGGSSYEQYF

len: 15
v_gene: TRBV5-1
d_gene: TRBD2
abundance: .
j_gene: TRBJ2-1
CDR3nt: TGCGCCAGCAGCTTGGGTCTAGCGGTATACAATGAGCAGTTCTTC
CDR3aa: CASSLGLAVYNEQFF

len: 16
v_gene: TRBV15
d_gene: .
abundance: .
j_gene: TRBJ2-5
CDR3nt: TGTGCCACCAGCAGGGGAGCTGGGGAAGGTGCTGAGACCCAGTACTTC
CDR3aa: CATSRGAGEGAETQYF

len: 15
v_gene: TRBV29-1
d_gene: TRBD1
abundance: .
j_gene: TRBJ2-5
CDR3nt: TGCAGCGCCGGACAGGGGGCGGCGATCCAAGAGACCCAGTACTTC
CDR3aa: CSAGQGAAIQETQYF

len: 15
v_gene: TRBV27
d_gene: TRBD1
abundance: .
j_gene: TRBJ1-2
CDR3nt: TGTGCCAGCAGTTTATCGTCAGGGGGGCACTATGGCTACACCTTC
CDR3aa: CASSLSSGGHYGYTF

len: 15
v_gene: TRBV28
d_gene: .
abundance: .
j_gene: TRBJ2-1
CDR3nt: TGTGCCAGCAGTTTACGTGGGCAGGGAAACAATGAGCAGTTCTTC
CDR3aa: CASSLRGQGNNEQFF

len: 14
v_gene: TRBV29-1
d_gene: .
abundance: few
j_gene: TRBJ1-5
CDR3nt: TGCAGCGTTTATGACCAGGGGACCAATCAGCCCCAGCATTTT
CDR3aa: CSVYDQGTNQPQHF

len: 16
v_gene: TRBV5-1
d_gene: TRBD1
abundance: .
j_gene: TRBJ2-5
CDR3nt: TGCGCCAGCAGTCTCAATAGAGGACAGGGCAAAGAGACCCAGTACTTC
CDR3aa: CASSLNRGQGKETQYF

len: 16
v_gene: TRBV4-1
d_gene: TRBD2
abundance: .
j_gene: TRBJ2-3
CDR3nt: TGCGCCAGCAGCTACATATCCGGGACTAGCGGAGATACGCAGTATTTT
CDR3aa: CASSYISGTSGDTQYF

len: 13
v_gene: TRBV11-2
d_gene: .
abundance: .
j_gene: TRBJ2-4
CDR3nt: TGTGCCAGCAGCTCCTACAGGGCGAGCATTCAGTACTTC
CDR3aa: CASSSYRASIQYF

len: 16
v_gene: TRBV30
d_gene: TRBD2
abundance: .
j_gene: TRBJ2-1
CDR3nt: TGTGCCTGGAGTGTCCCGGGGGGATTCCGCGGGGATGAGCAGTTCTTC
CDR3aa: CAWSVPGGFRGDEQFF

len: 14
v_gene: TRBV28
d_gene: .
abundance: many
j_gene: TRBJ2-7
CDR3nt: TGTGCCAGCAGCATGCGGGCCACCCAATACGAGCAGTACTTC
CDR3aa: CASSMRATQYEQYF

len: 17
v_gene: TRBV18
d_gene: TRBD2
abundance: .
j_gene: TRBJ2-5
CDR3nt: TGTGCCAGCTCACCACGGACTAGCGGGAGAGGAAGAGAGACCCAGTACTTC
CDR3aa: CASSPRTSGRGRETQYF

len: 16
v_gene: TRBV27
d_gene: .
abundance: .
j_gene: TRBJ2-3
CDR3nt: TGTGCCAGCGGGGATTGGAGGGAGAGGGGGCCAGATACGCAGTATTTT
CDR3aa: CASGDWRERGPDTQYF

len: 16
v_gene: TRBV28
d_gene: TRBD2
abundance: .
j_gene: TRBJ2-7
CDR3nt: TGTGCCAGCAGACGTCTCTCTAGCGGGAAATACTACGAGCAGTACTTC
CDR3aa: CASRRLSSGKYYEQYF

len: 15
v_gene: TRBV6-5
d_gene: .
abundance: .
j_gene: TRBJ2-7
CDR3nt: TGTGCCAGCAGCAAGTTCGTCGGGAGCTCCTACGAGCAGTACTTC
CDR3aa: CASSKFVGSSYEQYF

len: 14
v_gene: TRBV6-1
d_gene: TRBD1
abundance: once
j_gene: TRBJ1-4
CDR3nt: TGTGCCAGCAGTACGCGGACAGGTGCTGAAAAACTGTTTTTT
CDR3aa: CASSTRTGAEKLFF

len: 14
v_gene: TRBV29-1
d_gene: TRBD1
abundance: .
j_gene: TRBJ1-5
CDR3nt: TGCAGCGTTAGAGCCGGACAGGGGGTTGAGCCCCAGCATTTT
CDR3aa: CSVRAGQGVEPQHF

len: 11
v_gene: TRBV6-5
d_gene: .
abundance: .
j_gene: TRBJ2-7
CDR3nt: TGTGCCAGCAGTTATAACTACGAGCAGTACTTC
CDR3aa: CASSYNYEQYF

len: 15
v_gene: TRBV6-1
d_gene: .
abundance: .
j_gene: TRBJ1-5
CDR3nt: TGTGCCAGCAGTGATTCTCAGGTCAGCAATCAGCCCCAGCATTTT
CDR3aa: CASSDSQVSNQPQHF

len: 14
v_gene: TRBV6-1
d_gene: TRBD1
abundance: .
j_gene: TRBJ1-2
CDR3nt: TGTGCCAGCAAGGGGACAGGTTTTAACTATGGCTACACCTTC
CDR3aa: CASKGTGFNYGYTF

len: 12
v_gene: TRBV15
d_gene: .
abundance: once
j_gene: TRBJ2-1
CDR3nt: TGTGCCACCAGCAGAAACAACAATGAGCAGTTCTTC
CDR3aa: CATSRNNNEQFF

len: 16
v_gene: TRBV19
d_gene: TRBD2
abundance: .
j_gene: TRBJ2-7
CDR3nt: TGTGCCAGTAGTATCCAGCTAGCGGGAGGGTCCTACGAGCAGTACTTC
CDR3aa: CASSIQLAGGSYEQYF

len: 12
v_gene: TRBV5-1
d_gene: .
abundance: .
j_gene: TRBJ2-7
CDR3nt: TGCGCCAGCAGCTTGCGGGGTTACGAGCAGTACTTC
CDR3aa: CASSLRGYEQYF

len: 15
v_gene: TRBV27
d_gene: TRBD1
abundance: .
j_gene: TRBJ1-3
CDR3nt: TGTGCCAGCCAACCCGGGACAGGGTATGGAAACACCATATATTTT
CDR3aa: CASQPGTGYGNTIYF

len: 13
v_gene: TRBV19
d_gene: .
abundance: few
j_gene: TRBJ1-1
CDR3nt: TGTGCCAGTAGTATATTGGGCCCCACTGAAGCTTTCTTT
CDR3aa: CASSILGPTEAFF

len: 15
v_gene: TRBV5-4
d_gene: TRBD2
abundance: .
j_gene: TRBJ2-5
CDR3nt: TGTGCCAGCAGCTTGGTGGGACTAGCGGAAGAGACCCAGTACTTC
CDR3aa: CASSLVGLAEETQYF

len: 14
v_gene: TRBV27
d_gene: TRBD1
abundance: .
j_gene: TRBJ2-7
CDR3nt: TGTGCCAGCAGTCCAGGACAGGGGGTCTACGAGCAGTACTTC
CDR3aa: CASSPGQGVYEQYF

len: 15
v_gene: TRBV15
d_gene: TRBD2
abundance: .
j_gene: TRBJ2-1
CDR3nt: TGTGCCACCAGCAGAGATGACGGACTAGCGGCTGAGCAGTTCTTC
CDR3aa: CATSRDDGLAAEQFF

len: 15
v_gene: TRBV29-1
d_gene: TRBD2
abundance: .
j_gene: TRBJ2-1
CDR3nt: TGCAGCGTACGTTCCGGGACTAGCAAGTACAATGAGCAGTTCTTC
CDR3aa: CSVRSGTSKYNEQFF

len: 15
v_gene: TRBV7-9
d_gene: .
abundance: .
j_gene: TRBJ1-5
CDR3nt: TGTGCCAGCAGTTCGGGGGACCATAGCAATCAGCCCCAGCATTTT
CDR3aa: CASSSGDHSNQPQHF

len: 19
v_gene: TRBV11-2
d_gene: TRBD2
abundance: .
j_gene: TRBJ2-2
CDR3nt: TGTGCCAGCAGCTTTGACCCGGGACTAGCGGGAGCTCAGTCCGGGGAGCTGTTTTTT
CDR3aa: CASSFDPGLAGAQSGELFF

len: 16
v_gene: TRBV5-7
d_gene: .
abundance: .
j_gene: TRBJ2-5
CDR3nt: TGTGCCAGCAGCTTGTGTTTCCGGAGGCGGTGGGAGACCCAGTACTTC
CDR3aa: CASSLCFRRRWETQYF

len: 15
v_gene: TRBV6-1
d_gene: .
abundance: .
j_gene: TRBJ1-1
CDR3nt: TGTGCCAGCAGTCTAGTAGGCGGTTTGAACACTGAAGCTTTCTTT
CDR3aa: CASSLVGGLNTEAFF

len: 12
v_gene: TRBV18
d_gene: .
abundance: few
j_gene: TRBJ2-5
CDR3nt: TGTGCCAGCTCACCTGTCGGAGAGACCCAGTACTTC
CDR3aa: CASSPVGETQYF

len: 13
v_gene: TRBV28
d_gene: TRBD1
abundance: .
j_gene: TRBJ2-7
CDR3nt: TGTGCCAGCAGTTGGCAGGGGGACTACGAGCAGTACTTC
CDR3aa: CASSWQGDYEQYF

len: 14
v_gene: TRBV19
d_gene: TRBD2
abundance: .
j_gene: TRBJ2-7
CDR3nt: TGTGCCAGTAGTAGGGGACTAGCGGGACCCGAGCAGTACTTC
CDR3aa: CASSRGLAGPEQYF

len: 15
v_gene: TRBV11-2
d_gene: TRBD2
abundance: .
j_gene: TRBJ2-1
CDR3nt: TGTGCCAGCAGCGAACTAGCGGGAGTCGGGCATGAGCAGTTCTTC
CDR3aa: CASSELAGVGHEQFF

len: 19
v_gene: TRBV6-1
d_gene: TRBD2
abundance: .
j_gene: TRBJ2-7
CDR3nt: TGTGCCAGCAGTGAAGCGCTTGAGGGACTAGCGCCGGGGCCCTACGAGCAGTACTTC
CDR3aa: CASSEALEGLAPGPYEQYF

len: 14
v_gene: TRBV5-4
d_gene: .
abundance: .
j_gene: TRBJ2-3
CDR3nt: TGTGCCAGCAGCCCAACAGGGCAGACAGATACGCAGTATTTT
CDR3aa: CASSPTGQTDTQYF

len: 17
v_gene: TRBV14
d_gene: .
abundance: .
j_gene: TRBJ2-7
CDR3nt: TGTGCCAGCAGCCCCCTTTCAGGAAACCTAAGCTCCTACGAGCAGTACTTC
CDR3aa: CASSPLSGNLSSYEQYF

len: 15
v_gene: TRBV27
d_gene: .
abundance: .
j_gene: TRBJ2-1
CDR3nt: TGTGCCAGCAGTTTATCGGTTGCCGGTTACAATGAGCAGTTCTTC
CDR3aa: CASSLSVAGYNEQFF

len: 14
v_gene: TRBV10-3
d_gene: TRBD1
abundance: once
j_gene: TRBJ2-3
CDR3nt: TGTGCCATCAAGGGGGCCTTGGATACAGATACGCAGTATTTT
CDR3aa: CAIKGALDTDTQYF

len: 13
v_gene: TRBV18
d_gene: .
abundance: .
j_gene: TRBJ2-1
CDR3nt: TGTGCCAGCTCACCGTCGCAGGCGAATGAGCAGTTCTTC
CDR3aa: CASSPSQANEQFF

len: 15
v_gene: TRBV28
d_gene: TRBD1
abundance: .
j_gene: TRBJ2-3
CDR3nt: TGTGCCAGCAGTGTGGCTGGACAGGCCACAGATACGCAGTATTTT
CDR3aa: CASSVAGQATDTQYF

len: 17
v_gene: TRBV28
d_gene: TRBD2
abundance: .
j_gene: TRBJ2-4
CDR3nt: TGTGCCAGCAGTTTACAGCGGGAGGGCCCCGCGAAAAACATTCAGTACTTC
CDR3aa: CASSLQREGPAKNIQYF

len: 15
v_gene: TRBV7-9
d_gene: .
abundance: .
j_gene: TRBJ2-1
CDR3nt: TGTGCCAGCTGGTATACTATCGACAGTTACAATGAGCAGTTCTTC
CDR3aa: CASWYTIDSYNEQFF

len: 14
v_gene: TRBV27
d_gene: TRBD1
abundance: .
j_gene: TRBJ1-2
CDR3nt: TGTGCCAGCAGCCTGACAGGGGCGCAGTATGGCTACACCTTC
CDR3aa: CASSLTGAQYGYTF

len: 13
v_gene: TRBV21-1
d_gene: .
abundance: .
j_gene: TRBJ2-7
CDR3nt: TGTGCCAGCAGCACCCGCCCAGAATACGAGCAGTACTTC
CDR3aa: CASSTRPEYEQYF

len: 16
v_gene: TRBV9
d_gene: .
abundance: .
j_gene: TRBJ2-3
CDR3nt: TGTGCCAGCAGCGGGCAGGGGCTCCCGAACACAGATACGCAGTATTTT
CDR3aa: CASSGQGLPNTDTQYF